Described below is a single TCR beta chain sequence and its context. Its antigen remains unknown. The method was immunoSEQ multiplex PCR; TCRdb's version includes in-frame clones alone and lacks a portion of them. The table records roughly 120,000 clones, more than 75% of them present only once. Trimming at V came to 5 bases and at J to 5 bases, leaving 13 bases not matched to a gene. In germline, CDR1 is LNHDA, CDR2 SQIVND (reference sequence). The CDR3 sequence is 16 residues long. The data belong to a study of T cell responses to AZD1222 COVID-19 vaccine. Study observations and caveats: Mostly white British, mostly female donors; authors suggested clonal diversity may be underestimated. The reported proportion of spike-specific TCRs targeting unmutated variant regions was nearly half. There were repertoire samples only from the period after the peak T cell response.

The receptor's source is an adult in good health. This material consisted of peripheral blood, taken on day 0 of AZD1222 vaccination. The V gene is TRBV19, the J gene TRBJ1-2, with 8 bases fitting TRBD1. In DNA form, the CDR3 reads TGTGCCAGTAGTCATAGGGCCGGGACAGGAGTATATGGCTACACCTTC. Translating gives CASSHRAGTGVYGYTF. The entire variable domain, with the rest obtained from reference TRBV19 and TRBJ1-2, is as follows: DGGITQSPKYLFRKEGQNVTLSCEQNLNHDAMYWYRQDPGQGLRLIYYSQIVNDFQKGDIAEGYSVSREKKESFPLTVTSAQKNPTAFYLCASSHRAGTGVYGYTFGSGTRLTVV.